This T cell receptor (beta chain) appears in the sequencing data of a study of long-term antiretroviral therapy in people with HIV. Study results and limitations: Diversity went up after ART and still fell short of transplant donor controls.

A remark on this clone: What it binds is unknown.

CDR3 length: 17 amino acids. The junction had 8 bases not matched to a gene; V was cut back by 1 base and J by 2 bases. CDR1 is MGHRA, CDR2 YSYEKL, per germline. Samples were assayed with immunoSEQ v3.0 at survey level. Clones were read by immunoSEQ multiplex PCR, and TCRdb kept only the in-frame ones, dropping some. The top ten hold 1.9% of the sample, which has 25,000 to 40,000 clones, 95% to 98% seen once. Going into DNA extraction, samples held about 0.85-11 million cryopreserved PBMC. Sequenced here: unsorted PBMCs, sampled 7.6 years after starting antiretroviral therapy. This TCR was sampled from a man younger than 45 with HIV. This chain joins TRBV4-1 and TRBJ1-5; 7 bases line up with TRBD1. CDR3 sequence: CASSQVPTGTGNQPQHF. The CDR3 DNA is TGCGCCAGCAGCCAAGTCCCGACAGGGACGGGCAATCAGCCCCAGCATTTT.